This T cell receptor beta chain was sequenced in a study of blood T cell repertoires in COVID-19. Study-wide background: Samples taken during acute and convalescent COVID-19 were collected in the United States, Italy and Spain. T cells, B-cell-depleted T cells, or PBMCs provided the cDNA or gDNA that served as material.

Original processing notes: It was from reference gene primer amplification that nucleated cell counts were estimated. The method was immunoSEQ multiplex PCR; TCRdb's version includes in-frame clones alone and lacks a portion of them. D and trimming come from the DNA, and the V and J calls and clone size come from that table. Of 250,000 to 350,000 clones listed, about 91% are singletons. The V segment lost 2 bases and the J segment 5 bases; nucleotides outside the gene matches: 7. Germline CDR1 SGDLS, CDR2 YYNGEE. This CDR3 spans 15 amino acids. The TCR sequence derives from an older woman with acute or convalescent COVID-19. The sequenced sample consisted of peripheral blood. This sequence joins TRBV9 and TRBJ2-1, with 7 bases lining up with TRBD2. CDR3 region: CASSVLPSGDNEQFF. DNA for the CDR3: TGTGCCAGCAGCGTTCTGCCTAGCGGCGACAATGAGCAGTTCTTC.